Described below is a single TCR beta chain sequence and its context. No antigen is known for it. Base qualities are not at hand, and no much larger clone is one base apart. The sample originates from a study of blood T cells in healthy people across ages (dated by TCRdb to the mid-2010s). About the investigation overall: Template switching captured roughly one uniquely barcoded TCR beta cDNA molecule per two T cells in model experiments. The donors were split into four age groups: young (average 16 years), middle-aged (roughly 42), aged (more than 60) and long-lived (roughly 80). To avoid experimental bias, donors of different ages were spread randomly across the sequencing lanes. Using the same blood draw, the study looked at two additional independent replicas of 1 million unique cDNA reads for two donors, one aged 18 to 30 and the other aged 80 or older. Using deep sequencing normalized with unique cDNA molecular identifiers, the study measured how TCR beta repertoire diversity changes with age.

What the work shows at the level of the full study, not this receptor alone: Conclusive comparison of naive and antigen-experienced compartments was prevented by the profiling of bulk unsorted PBMCs. Estimates of total diversity from one million sequenced T cells were regarded as lower bounds and underestimates. As age increased, observed TCR beta diversity per million T cells dropped in a roughly linear way, and a significant reduction was already evident by age 40. The long-lived group showed more naive CD4+ T cells, fewer expanded clones and increased TCR diversity than the aged group, suggesting age selection. Because donor CMV infection status was unknown, age-related changes in expanded clonotypes were potentially confounded. The percentage of naive T cells measured by flow cytometry correlated strongly with observed TCR beta diversity.

Libraries were built with 5' RACE. The instrument given in TCRdb is Illumina HiSeq 2500. A second roughly 7 to 11 cycle PCR used a sample-barcoded 5' primer and a J-beta primer mix. A unique molecular identifier was introduced onto each TCR beta cDNA molecule by a template-switch 5' adaptor carrying 12 random nucleotides. Each sample yielded at least 2.5 million CDR3-containing paired-end reads. First-strand cDNA was synthesized from all RNA with the Mint cDNA synthesis kit, primed by a TRBC-specific oligonucleotide. After uracil-DNA glycosylase treatment, a first 18-cycle PCR used universal primers M1SS and BC2_uni_R on all cDNA. In the authors' own workflow: Each sample was normalized by randomly selecting 1 million high-quality reads, each carrying a distinct molecular identifier. Instead of being binned into consensus sequences, reads that shared molecular identifiers were thrown out. MiTCR, run with a Q25 quality threshold and the strictest error-elimination algorithm, handled CDR3 identification, clonotype clustering and error correction. A nonparametric unseen species model using Euler transformation provided a lower-bound estimate of total TCR beta diversity. The public reads were quality trimmed at Q25 with fastp and then assembled into clones with MiXCR by TCRdb, keeping productive beta chains. A single entry per CDR3 protein holds the most common genes and DNA from its merged rows. The V and J calls were determined by TCRdb, not by the authors. Here the sample has over 500,000 distinct CDR3 sequences; approximately 52% occur a single time. Jointly, the top ten make up 13% of the sample.

The CDR3 runs 15 amino acids, cysteine and phenylalanine included. The sequence is cut down to CDR3 DNA, 45 bases in frame from base 1. CDR1 DFQATT and CDR2 SNEGSKA were looked up in the germline V gene (reference sequence). Compared with germline, V lacks 6 bases and J lacks 4 bases; bases without a gene match: 8. Systemically healthy Caucasian individuals from Russia, around 38 in total and aged roughly 6 to 100 years, were included as donors. Roughly 9 milliliters of peripheral blood were drawn from each donor into EDTA-treated Vacutainer tubes. Ficoll-Paque density-gradient centrifugation was used to isolate PBMCs, with at least 7 million obtained per sample. Trizol reagent was used to extract total RNA from the PBMCs, yielding at least 6 micrograms per sample. The percentages of naive CD45RAhigh/CD27high T cells were determined by flow cytometry on a PBMC aliquot from every donor.

Material: blood. Rearrangement joined TRBV20-1 to TRBJ2-1; TRBD2 matches 11 bases in the middle. This sequence was found in a woman over 75 in good health. The CDR3 sequence is CSAGVSGGEYNEQFF. In nucleotide form, the sequence is TGCAGTGCGGGGGTTAGCGGGGGGGAGTACAATGAGCAGTTCTTC.